This T cell receptor (beta chain) was captured in a study of T cell repertoires in cytomegalovirus infection. The trim removed 6 bases at V and 6 bases at J, leaving 16 bases unmatched. Germline-derived CDR1 and CDR2 are SGHTA and FQGTGA. The CDR3 extends over 16 amino acids. Points from the study as a whole: Cumulative public TCR beta family frequency identified carriers of CMV plus the relevant HLA.

TCRdb independently ran MiXCR on the reads; one entry per CDR3 protein. The data show hundreds of thousands of distinct CDR3 sequences, roughly 46% seen once. Regarding this clonotype: What it recognizes is unknown.

The sequences come from cultured PBMCs, collected from culture after CMV antigen stimulation. The V call is TRBV7-3, the J call TRBJ2-5, with TRBD2 matching 7 bases. The TCR comes from a human donor in good health (CMV status not recorded). Some clones in this sample may be carry-over from other donors' samples. CDR3 DNA: TGTGCCAGCAGGTGGGGGGGTACAGGTACAAGGAAGACCCAGTACTTC. This gives the protein CASRWGGTGTRKTQYF.